One TCR beta chain is described in this entry. The participants were between about 18 and 89 years old and came from roughly 25 US areas. Donors in Cohort 3 counted as recovered after two negative PCRs, clearance, or symptom resolution. The method was immunoSEQ multiplex PCR; TCRdb's version includes in-frame clones alone and lacks a portion of them. The data hold around 210,000 clones, with around 92% observed a single time. Germline CDR1 GTSNPN, CDR2 SVGIG (reference sequence). The ends were cut back, 1 base at V and 4 bases at J, with 7 bases in the middle. The CDR3 extends over 13 amino acids. These data originate in a study of blood T cell repertoires in COVID-19.

The chain couples TRBV30 to TRBJ1-4; unclear D gene. This TCR was sampled from a woman aged 18 to 35 who had recovered from COVID-19. Sample: PBMCs or T cells enriched from blood (not recorded which). CDR3 amino acids: CAWSEDFNEKLFF. Written as DNA, the CDR3 is TGTGCCTGGAGTGAGGACTTTAATGAAAAACTGTTTTTT.